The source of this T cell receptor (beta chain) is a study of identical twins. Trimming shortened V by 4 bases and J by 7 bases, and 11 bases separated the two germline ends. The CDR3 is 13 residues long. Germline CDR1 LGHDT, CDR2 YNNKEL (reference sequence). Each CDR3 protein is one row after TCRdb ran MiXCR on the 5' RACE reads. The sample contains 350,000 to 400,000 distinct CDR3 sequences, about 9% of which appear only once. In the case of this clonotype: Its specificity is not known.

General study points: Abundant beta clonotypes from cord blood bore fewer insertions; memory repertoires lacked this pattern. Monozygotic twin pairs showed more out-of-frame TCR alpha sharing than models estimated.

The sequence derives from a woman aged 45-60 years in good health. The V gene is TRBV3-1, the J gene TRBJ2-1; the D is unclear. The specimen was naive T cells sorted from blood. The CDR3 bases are TGTGCCAGCAGCCCGAAGGGCCGAAATGAGCAGTTCTTC. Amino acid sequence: CASSPKGRNEQFF.